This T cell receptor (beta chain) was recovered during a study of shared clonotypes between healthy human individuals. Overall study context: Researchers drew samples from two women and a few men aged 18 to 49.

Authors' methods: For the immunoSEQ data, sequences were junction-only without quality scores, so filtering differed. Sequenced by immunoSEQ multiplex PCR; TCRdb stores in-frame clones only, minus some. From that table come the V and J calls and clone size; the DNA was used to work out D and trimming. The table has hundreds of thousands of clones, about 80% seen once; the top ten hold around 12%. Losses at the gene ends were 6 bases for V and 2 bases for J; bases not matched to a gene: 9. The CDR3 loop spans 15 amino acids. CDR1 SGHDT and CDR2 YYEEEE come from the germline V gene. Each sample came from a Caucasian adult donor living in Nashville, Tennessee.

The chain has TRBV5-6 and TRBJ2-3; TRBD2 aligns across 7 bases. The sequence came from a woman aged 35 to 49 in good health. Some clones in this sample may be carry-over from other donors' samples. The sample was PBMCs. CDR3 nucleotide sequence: TGTGCCAGCACCCTCGGGAGGCCGTACACAGATACGCAGTATTTT. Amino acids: CASTLGRPYTDTQYF.